This is a list of T cell receptor beta chains from one sample in a study of post-analysis software for immune sequencing data. TCRdb used MiXCR to reprocess the PCR reads, holding one entry per CDR3 protein. The repertoire has 450,000 to 650,000 distinct CDR3 sequences, 44% of them found once; the top ten carry more than 1.5%. The sample was blood. Receptor source: a girl between 5 and 17 years old with multiple sclerosis. CDR3s leave out the opening cysteine and the closing phenylalanine or tryptophan. Each record gives: clone size, J gene, V gene, CDR3 protein. Clone size is not always given. Where it is, it says once, few, many or a class for expanded clones.

>-|TRBJ2-3|TRBV15
ATSRGGTGGGTDTQY
>-|TRBJ1-1|TRBV12-3/TRBV12-4
ASTVNTEAF
>many|TRBJ1-6|TRBV5-1
ASSPGQGNSPLH
>-|-|TRBV13
ASSSTWTGGNYEQY
>-|TRBJ1-1|TRBV5-1
ASSPGQGGWNTEAF
>-|TRBJ2-1|TRBV20-1
SARGREQSYNEQF
>-|TRBJ2-5|TRBV28
ASSIGGPYNEQY
>-|TRBJ1-4|TRBV5-1
ASSLERVDEKLF
>few|TRBJ2-7|TRBV29-1
SVGRFTGGYEQY
>-|TRBJ2-7|TRBV4-1
ASSQEDRPKYEQY
>-|TRBJ1-5|TRBV20-1
SAPILSINQPQH
>-|TRBJ2-5|TRBV6-5
ASTYDITETQY
>-|TRBJ2-1|TRBV5-6
ASSPLAANYNEQF
>-|TRBJ1-1|TRBV19
ASSIDRRRGTGNTEAF
>few|TRBJ2-1|TRBV12-3/TRBV12-4
ASSSGLVNEQF
>few|TRBJ2-5|TRBV29-1
SVGSLAGQETQY
>-|TRBJ2-7|TRBV12-3/TRBV12-4
ASSSTPPEGEEQY
>few|TRBJ2-1|TRBV5-1
ASSQAALRGSYNEQF
>few|TRBJ2-7|TRBV6-5
ASSYGQGPYEQY
>-|TRBJ2-5|TRBV7-7
ASSLESDRGATQY
>-|TRBJ2-7|TRBV29-1
SVEERGISYEQY